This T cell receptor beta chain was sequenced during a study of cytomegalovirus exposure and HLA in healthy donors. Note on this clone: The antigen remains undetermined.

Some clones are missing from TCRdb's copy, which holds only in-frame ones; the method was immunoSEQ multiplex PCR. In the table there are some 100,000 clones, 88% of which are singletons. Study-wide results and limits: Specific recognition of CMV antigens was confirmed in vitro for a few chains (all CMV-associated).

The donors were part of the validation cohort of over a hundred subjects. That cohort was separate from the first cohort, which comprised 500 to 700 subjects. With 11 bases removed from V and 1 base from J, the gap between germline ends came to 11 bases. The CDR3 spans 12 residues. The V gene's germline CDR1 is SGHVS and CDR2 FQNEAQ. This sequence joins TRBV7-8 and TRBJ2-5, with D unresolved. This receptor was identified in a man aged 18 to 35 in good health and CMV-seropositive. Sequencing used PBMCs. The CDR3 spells CAATTPQETQYF. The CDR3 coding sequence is TGTGCCGCCACCACTCCCCAAGAGACCCAGTACTTC.